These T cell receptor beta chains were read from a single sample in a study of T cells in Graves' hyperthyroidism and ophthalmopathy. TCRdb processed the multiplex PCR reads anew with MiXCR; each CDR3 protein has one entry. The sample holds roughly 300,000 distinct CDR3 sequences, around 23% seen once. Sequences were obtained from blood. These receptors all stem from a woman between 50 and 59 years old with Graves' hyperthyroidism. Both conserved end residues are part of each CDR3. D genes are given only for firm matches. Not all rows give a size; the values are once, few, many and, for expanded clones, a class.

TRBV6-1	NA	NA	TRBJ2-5	CASSHPSGGRPRGTQYF	TGTGCCAGCAGTCACCCCTCAGGGGGGAGACCACGGGGGACCCAGTACTTC
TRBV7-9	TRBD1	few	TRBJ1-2	CASSLTNDRVGGSYTF	TGTGCCAGCAGCTTAACAAACGACAGGGTCGGAGGGAGCTACACCTTC
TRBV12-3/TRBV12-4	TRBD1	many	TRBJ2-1	CASSARGQGAYNEQFF	TGTGCCAGCAGTGCCAGGGGACAGGGGGCTTACAATGAGCAGTTCTTC
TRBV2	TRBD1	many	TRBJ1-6	CASRQGDASPLHF	TGTGCCAGCAGACAGGGGGATGCGTCACCCCTCCACTTT
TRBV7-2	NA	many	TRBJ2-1	CASSLEASIYNEQFF	TGTGCCAGCAGCTTAGAGGCCTCGATCTACAATGAGCAGTTCTTC
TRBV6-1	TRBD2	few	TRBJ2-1	CASSKAGGRGNEQFF	TGTGCCAGCAGTAAAGCGGGGGGTCGAGGCAATGAGCAGTTCTTC
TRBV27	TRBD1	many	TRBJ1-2	CASSWDRGRVEGYTF	TGTGCCAGCAGTTGGGACAGGGGCCGGGTGGAAGGCTACACCTTC
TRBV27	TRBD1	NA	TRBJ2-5	CASSLRPSGRGRRETQYF	TGTGCCAGCAGCCTACGCCCGTCTGGCAGGGGGCGTCGGGAGACCCAGTACTTC
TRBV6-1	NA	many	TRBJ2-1	CASSPGTARANEQFF	TGTGCCAGCAGCCCCGGGACTGCCAGGGCCAATGAGCAGTTCTTC
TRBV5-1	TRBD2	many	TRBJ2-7	CASSREGVEQYF	TGCGCCAGCAGCCGGGAGGGGGTCGAGCAGTACTTC
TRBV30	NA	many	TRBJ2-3	CAWRGSTDTQYF	TGTGCCTGGAGGGGATCCACAGATACGCAGTATTTT
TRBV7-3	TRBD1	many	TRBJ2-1	CASSVGQGRYNEQFF	TGTGCCAGCAGCGTCGGACAGGGGCGCTACAATGAGCAGTTCTTC
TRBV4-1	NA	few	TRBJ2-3	CASSQVYTDTQYF	TGCGCCAGCAGCCAAGTGTACACAGATACGCAGTATTTT
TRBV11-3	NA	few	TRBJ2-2	CASSLGREGGELFF	TGTGCCAGCAGCTTGGGACGAGAGGGCGGGGAGCTGTTTTTT
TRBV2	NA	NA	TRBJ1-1	CASSVPIQGSENTEAFF	TGTGCCAGCAGTGTTCCAATACAGGGATCGGAGAACACTGAAGCTTTCTTT
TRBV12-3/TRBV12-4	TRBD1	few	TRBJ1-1	CASSFGTGSPEAFF	TGTGCCAGCAGTTTCGGGACAGGTTCCCCTGAAGCTTTCTTT
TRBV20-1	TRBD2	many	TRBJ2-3	CSALLAGGPTDTQYF	TGCAGTGCCCTACTAGCGGGAGGCCCCACAGATACGCAGTATTTT
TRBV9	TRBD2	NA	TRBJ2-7	CASSVGTSASGQYF	TGTGCCAGCAGCGTAGGGACTAGCGCCAGCGGGCAGTACTTC
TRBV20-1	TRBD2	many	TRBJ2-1	CSAGLAGGPYNEQFF	TGCAGTGCAGGACTAGCGGGGGGACCATACAATGAGCAGTTCTTC
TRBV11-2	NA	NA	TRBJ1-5	CASSERQGGSWTHF	TGTGCCAGCAGTGAACGCCAGGGAGGGAGTTGGACGCATTTT
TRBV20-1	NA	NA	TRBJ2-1	CSARSQPNEQFF	TGCAGTGCTAGAAGTCAGCCCAATGAGCAGTTCTTC
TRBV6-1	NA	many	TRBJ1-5	CASSEERTTINQPQHF	TGTGCCAGCAGTGAAGAACGGACCACGATAAATCAGCCCCAGCATTTT
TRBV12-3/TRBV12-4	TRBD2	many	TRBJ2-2	CASTPLAGGTGELFF	TGTGCCAGCACCCCTCTAGCGGGAGGGACCGGGGAGCTGTTTTTT
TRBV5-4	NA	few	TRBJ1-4	CASSKEVNEKLFF	TGTGCCAGCTCAAAGGAGGTTAATGAAAAACTGTTTTTT
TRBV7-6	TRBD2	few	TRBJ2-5	CASSSMVSGVQETQYF	TGTGCCAGCAGCTCCATGGTTAGCGGGGTACAAGAGACCCAGTACTTC
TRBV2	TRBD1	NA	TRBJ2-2	CVSCRTGENTGELFF	TGTGTCAGCTGCAGGACAGGGGAAAACACCGGGGAGCTGTTTTTT
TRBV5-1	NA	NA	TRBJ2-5	CASSLKQETQYF	TGCGCCAGCAGCTTGAAACAAGAGACCCAGTACTTC